This TCR beta chain was recorded in a study of vaccination effects on CD4 cells after COVID-19 (dated by TCRdb to the early 2020s). Regarding the study in general: The ViraFEST assay stimulated PBMC with viral peptide pools and then used TCR sequencing to identify antigen-specific CD4+ T cell clonotypes by expansion. Post-vaccine samples across the study were collected a median of 72 days after the second dose, with a range of 14 to 241. Each well held under 2.5 million PBMC cultured in IMDM containing approximately 5.3% human AB serum, roughly 9.6 IU/ml IL-2 and gentamicin, along with roughly 10 ug/ml peptides. SARS-CoV-2 spike-specific CD4+ TCR repertoires from before and after mRNA vaccination were compared in COVID-19 convalescent patients and in infection-naive vaccine recipients. Altogether, around eleven COVID-19 convalescent patients and several SARS-CoV-2-naive healthy vaccine recipients made up the full study. The Oncomine TCR Beta short-read assay on an Illumina iSeq 100 was used to sequence cultures from other donors in the study.

Library preparation was by the immunoSEQ multiplex PCR assay. TCR beta CDR3 sequencing was performed on DNA from the cultured, isolated CD4+ T cells. In the source study's methods: Non-productive TCR sequences were removed, reads were trimmed to the CDR3 region, and CDR3s of at least 7 amino acids were retained. The MANAFEST web app was used to pick out antigen-specific clonotypes by comparing their expansion in peptide wells with that in reference cultures. For clones to be considered positive, expansion at FDR<0.05 versus reference and all other wells, an odds ratio above 5, and a frequency above 0.1% in two replicate wells were required. A clonotype was defined as cross-reactive if the clonotype was significantly expanded both in SARS-CoV-2 spike wells and in at least one common cold coronavirus spike condition. CDR3 similarity was assessed by Levenshtein distance using the stringdist R package, and unrooted trees were constructed with ape in R 3.6.1. In its TCRdb copy, this immuneACCESS table keeps in-frame sequences only and misses some clones. Where compared with another copy, unresolved V genes explain less than half of these, and the others have no known cause. The V and J calls and clone size were taken over from that table, and D and trimming were inferred from the DNA. The sample records fewer than 75,000 clones, around four fifths of which are singletons. About 4.4% of the sample is in the top ten clones.

The V end loses 4 bases and the J end loses 4 bases, and a stretch of 7 bases separates them. Sequences SEHNR (CDR1) and FQNEAQ (CDR2) are obtained from the germline V gene (reference sequence). The CDR3 starts with the cysteine, ends with the phenylalanine, and has 12 residues. Left in the record is the CDR3 DNA by itself, 36 bases read in frame from the first base. After 10 to 11 days of culture, CD4+ T cells were isolated with the EasySep CD4+ T cell isolation kit. Participants received two doses of either the BNT162b2 or the mRNA-1273 mRNA SARS-CoV-2 vaccine. None of the healthy vaccine recipients had a prior SARS-CoV-2 infection, which was confirmed by nucleocapsid antibody tests that came back negative both before and after vaccination. Half of the culture medium was replaced with fresh IL-2-containing medium on days 3 and 7. Unless otherwise noted, each peptide stimulation condition was cultured in triplicate wells. PBMC were separated from whole blood using Ficoll-Paque Plus gradient centrifugation and were then either cryopreserved at -140C or used fresh. Genomic DNA was extracted from cultured CD4+ T cells with the QIAamp micro DNA kit.

This clone was found a few times. Its antigen is currently not known. Base quality data are lacking; no much larger clone is found one base away. Study-level results and caveats: Among healthy vaccine recipients, nearly all vaccine-induced clones were SARS-CoV-2 mono-reactive, and only 1 of 255 was cross-reactive with common cold coronaviruses. Marked clonal contraction was observed in both infection-induced and vaccine-induced clones at late post-vaccination timepoints, consistent with waning T cell responses. Limitations of the study were the small number of convalescent patients and the absence of early post-infection timepoints.

The rearranged chain carries TRBV7-9 and TRBJ2-5, with no reliable assignment of the D segment. The sequence was collected from a human donor who received a COVID-19 vaccine. Sequences were derived from CD4+ T cells from PBMCs cultured without peptide, sampled after COVID-19 vaccination. The nucleotides read TGTGCCAGCAGCTCAAGACCAGAGACCCAGTACTTC. The translation is CASSSRPETQYF.